These 17 T cell receptor beta chains originate from one sample sequenced in a study of cytomegalovirus exposure and HLA in healthy donors. PCR employed 60 Vbeta and 13 Jbeta primers. Sequenced by immunoSEQ multiplex PCR; TCRdb stores in-frame clones only, minus some. In the table there are 150,000 to 200,000 clones, about 80% of which are singletons. The source material was PBMCs. These receptor sequences come from a boy between 10 and 17 years old in good health and CMV-seronegative.

The chain combines TRBV9 with TRBJ1-2, with a weak D call TRBD1 (5 bases). The CDR3 has 15 amino acids. The germline gives CDR1 SGDLS, CDR2 YYNGEE. Trimming stripped 0 bases from V and 4 bases from J, with 13 bases between. The CDR3 DNA reads as TGTGCCAGCAGCGTAGGTTCAGGGCCCATCTATGGCTACACCTTC. Encoded protein: CASSVGSGPIYGYTF.

The chain has TRBV7-3 and TRBJ1-1, with 8 bases identical to TRBD1. The junction had 3 bases not matched to a gene; V was cut back by 3 bases and J by 3 bases. This CDR3 has 14 residues. CDR1 and CDR2 from the germline V gene are SGHTA and FQGTGA. CDR3 nucleotides: TGTGCCAGCAGCTTGGACAGGGCAGACACTGAAGCTTTCTTT. It encodes CASSLDRADTEAFF.

The chain carries TRBV25-1 and TRBJ1-6; 8 nucleotides align to TRBD1. Germline CDR1 MGHDK, CDR2 SYGVNS. V was pared by 1 base and J by 6 bases, with 5 bases of the junction left unmatched. The length of the CDR3 is 16 residues. This CDR3 is CASSESQQGVNSPLHF. The CDR3 nucleotides read TGTGCCAGCAGTGAATCCCAACAGGGGGTTAATTCACCCCTCCACTTT.

This sequence joins TRBV19 and TRBJ2-1; 13 bases match TRBD2. The CDR3 extends over 15 amino acids. Germline values: CDR1 LNHDA, CDR2 SQIVND (reference sequence). Trimming at V came to 10 bases and at J to 0 bases, leaving 3 bases not matched to a gene. CDR3 loop: CATRTSGSSYNEQFF. Here the CDR3 DNA reads TGTGCCACTCGGACTAGCGGGAGCTCCTACAATGAGCAGTTCTTC.

The genes are TRBV19 and TRBJ1-5; 10 nucleotides align to TRBD1. With V trimmed by 8 bases and J by 2 bases, 12 bases remained unmatched. The CDR3 contains 17 residues. Germline CDR1 is LNHDA and CDR2 is SQIVND (reference sequence). The CDR3 DNA reads as TGTGCCAGTGGACCGGGACAGGGGATTATGGGCAATCAGCCCCAGCATTTT. This encodes CASGPGQGIMGNQPQHF.

V usage is TRBV28 and J usage is TRBJ1-5; tentative D call: TRBD1 (5 bases). Germline V gene data show CDR1 as MDHEN and CDR2 as SYDVKM. V gave up 7 bases and J gave up 3 bases, with 13 bases separating them. This CDR3 is 14 amino acids long. The CDR3 is CASIWSGLNQPQHF. CDR3 in DNA: TGTGCCAGCATCTGGTCAGGGCTCAATCAGCCCCAGCATTTT.

The count of this clone is one. CDR3 sequence reads: CASSPRTGGGQPQHF. The CDR3 nucleotides read TGTGCCAGCAGCCCGCGGACAGGGGGCGGTCAGCCCCAGCATTTT. The chain links TRBV7-8 to TRBJ1-5; 11 bases line up with TRBD1. V was clipped by 5 bases and J by 6 bases; unmatched bases: 6. Looked up from germline, CDR1 is SGHVS and CDR2 is FQNEAQ. The CDR3 is 15 residues long.

A note on this clone: The same CDR3 is also encoded by other DNA sequences in this sample. This chain joins TRBV5-1 and TRBJ1-6; D is unresolved. CDR3 size: 14 residues. Trimming pared 0 bases from V and 5 bases from J, leaving 6 bases between. Germline CDR1 SGHRS, CDR2 YFSETQ. This CDR3 reads CASSLGQDNSPLHF. DNA of the CDR3: TGCGCCAGCAGCTTGGGGCAGGATAATTCACCCCTCCACTTT.

This clone came up once. The chain is built from TRBV5-4 and TRBJ2-5, with TRBD1 as a possible D gene (6 bases). This CDR3 contains 15 residues. Per the germline V gene, CDR1 is SGHNT and CDR2 is YYREEE (reference sequence). V was clipped by 4 bases and J by 3 bases, with 16 bases between them. The CDR3 DNA reads TGTGCCAGCAGCAAATGGGACATTCGGGAAGAGACCCAGTACTTC. The encoded protein is CASSKWDIREETQYF.

This clone has more than one count but fewer than ten. At the DNA level, this CDR3 is encoded by other sequences in the same sample as well. This rearrangement joins TRBV4-1 to TRBJ2-7; 10 nucleotides line up with TRBD1. The CDR3 is 15 residues long. V lost 0 bases to trimming and J lost 6 bases; unmatched junction nucleotides: 5. CDR1 and CDR2 from the germline V gene are MGHRA and YSYEKL. The CDR3 sequence: CASSQEGGQGGEQYF. In nucleotides, the CDR3 is TGCGCCAGCAGCCAAGAAGGAGGACAGGGGGGCGAGCAGTACTTC.

The chain has TRBV30 and TRBJ1-1, with TRBD1 as a possible D gene (5 bases). V was cut by 6 bases and J by 4 bases, with 9 bases left in between. The CDR3 runs to 11 residues. Germline V gene lookup returns CDR1 GTSNPN and CDR2 SVGIG (reference sequence). CDR3 loop: CACARGTEAFF. For the CDR3, the DNA is TGTGCCTGTGCAAGGGGCACTGAAGCTTTCTTT.

The rearrangement links TRBV14 to TRBJ1-3; tentative D call: TRBD1 (5 bases). CDR1 is SGHDN, CDR2 FVKESK, per germline. The CDR3 spans 16 residues. Trimming removed 5 bases at V and 0 bases at J, with 14 bases between. CDR3 sequence reads: CASSSRGVASGNTIYF. CDR3 nucleotides: TGTGCCAGCAGCTCGCGGGGGGTCGCCTCTGGAAACACCATATATTTT. Together with reference TRBV14 and TRBJ1-3, the CDR3 gives the full variable domain: EAGVTQFPSHSVIEKGQTVTLRCDPISGHDNLYWYRRVMGKEIKFLLHFVKESKQDESGMPNNRFLAERTGGTYSTLKVQPAELEDSGVYFCASSSRGVASGNTIYFGEGSWLTVV.

The rearrangement uses TRBV29-1 and TRBJ2-7, with a possible D match to TRBD2 (7 bases). This CDR3 has 12 residues. The V gene lost 7 bases and the J gene lost 2 bases, with 12 bases spanning the gap. CDR1 SQVTM and CDR2 ANQGSEA come from the germline V gene. The chain's CDR3 is CSASGGPYEQYF. The CDR3 region has the DNA TGCAGCGCGTCGGGGGGCCCCTACGAGCAGTACTTC.

The V and J genes are TRBV2 and TRBJ2-7, with 10 bases aligning to TRBD2. Germline assignment: CDR1 SNHLY and CDR2 FYNNEI. CDR3 length: 14 residues. V shed 6 bases and J 5 bases; nucleotides not matched to a gene: 7. CDR3 in amino acids: CASRGLAGVDEQYF. The CDR3 DNA sequence: TGTGCCAGCAGGGGGCTAGCGGGAGTCGACGAGCAGTACTTC.

This chain joins TRBV9 and TRBJ1-2; 7 positions agree with TRBD1. V shed 0 bases, J shed 4 bases, and the junction held 6 bases outside the gene matches. Per germline, CDR1 SGDLS and CDR2 YYNGEE. The CDR3 sequence is 15 residues long. CDR3: CASSVAPGQTYGYTF. The CDR3 coding sequence is TGTGCCAGCAGCGTAGCCCCGGGACAGACCTATGGCTACACCTTC.

The chain has TRBV5-6 and TRBJ1-1; the match to TRBD1 covers 7 bases. The trim removed 1 base at V and 1 base at J, leaving 7 bases unmatched. The CDR3 extends over 16 amino acids. Germline V gene data show CDR1 as SGHDT and CDR2 as YYEEEE. This chain's CDR3 is CASSLTGAIGNTEAFF. The DNA of the CDR3 is TGTGCCAGCAGCTTGACAGGGGCAATCGGGAACACTGAAGCTTTCTTT.

The V gene is TRBV30, the J gene TRBJ1-6; D is undetermined. This CDR3 is built from 15 residues. Germline loops: CDR1 GTSNPN, CDR2 SVGIG (reference sequence). Between the trimmed V and J ends, which lost 0 bases and 6 bases, there was a span of 12 bases. The CDR3 protein is CAWSVRAGSNSPLHF. DNA of the CDR3: TGTGCCTGGAGTGTCCGTGCAGGATCTAATTCACCCCTCCACTTT.